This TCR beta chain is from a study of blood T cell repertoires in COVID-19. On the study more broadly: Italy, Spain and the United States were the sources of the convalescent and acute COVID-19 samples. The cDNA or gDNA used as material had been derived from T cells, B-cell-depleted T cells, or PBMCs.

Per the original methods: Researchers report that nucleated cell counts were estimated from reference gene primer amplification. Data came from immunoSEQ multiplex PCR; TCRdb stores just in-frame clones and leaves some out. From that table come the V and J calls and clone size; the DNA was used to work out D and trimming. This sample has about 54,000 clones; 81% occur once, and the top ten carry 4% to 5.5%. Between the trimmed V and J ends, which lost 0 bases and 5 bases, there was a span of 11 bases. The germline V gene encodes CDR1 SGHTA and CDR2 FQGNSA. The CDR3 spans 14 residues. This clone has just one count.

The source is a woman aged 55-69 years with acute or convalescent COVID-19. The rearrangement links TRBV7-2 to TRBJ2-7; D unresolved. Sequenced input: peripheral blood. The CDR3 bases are TGTGCCAGCAGCTTAGCGGCTTTTGGTGACGAGCAGTACTTC. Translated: CASSLAAFGDEQYF.